This T cell receptor beta chain was documented in a study of pediatric ulcerative colitis. Data came from immunoSEQ multiplex PCR; TCRdb stores just in-frame clones and leaves some out. The sample shows 30,000 or so clones, around 80% of them seen only once. Trimming took 4 bases from V and 4 from J, leaving 10 bases between them. There are 12 residues in the CDR3. Germline lookup yields CDR1 GTSNPN and CDR2 SVGIG (reference sequence). What was sequenced was blood. This chain uses TRBV30 with TRBJ1-2; no firm D call. The source is a boy aged 5-17 years with severe ulcerative colitis. This CDR3 is CAWTPQSYGYTF. The CDR3 bases are TGTGCCTGGACCCCACAAAGCTATGGCTACACCTTC.